Listed below are T cell receptor beta chains from one sample, sequenced in a study of OX40 agonist ivuxolimab in advanced cancers. Measured with immunoSEQ multiplex PCR; TCRdb has only the in-frame clones, and not every one. The repertoire holds 60,000 to 85,000 clones, with roughly four fifths as singletons. Specimen: CD4+ or CD8+ T cells sorted from blood, collected in a trial of the OX40 agonist ivuxolimab. These receptors all come from an adult with an advanced solid tumor such as melanoma, head and neck, liver or kidney cancer. CDR3s include the opening cysteine and the closing phenylalanine or tryptophan. Each record gives: D gene, V gene, clone size, J gene, CDR3 DNA, CDR3 protein. D genes are given only for firm matches. Clone size is shown for a subset of rows, as once, few, many or a class of expanded clone.

d_gene: -; v_gene: TRBV28; abundance: -; j_gene: TRBJ2-1; CDR3nt: TGTGCCAGCAGTTTAAAGTGGAGGGGGCGAAGCAATGAGCAGTTCTTC; CDR3aa: CASSLKWRGRSNEQFF
d_gene: TRBD1; v_gene: TRBV6-1; abundance: -; j_gene: TRBJ2-1; CDR3nt: TGTGCCAGCAGTGAAGTCCCGGGACAGGGGGCCAATGAGCAGTTCTTC; CDR3aa: CASSEVPGQGANEQFF
d_gene: -; v_gene: TRBV6-5; abundance: -; j_gene: TRBJ2-2; CDR3nt: TGTGCCAGCAGCCTCACCGGGGAGCTGTTTTTT; CDR3aa: CASSLTGELFF
d_gene: TRBD1; v_gene: TRBV27; abundance: -; j_gene: TRBJ2-7; CDR3nt: TGTGCCAGCAGTCCGGACAGGGCGGTCTACGAGCAGTACTTC; CDR3aa: CASSPDRAVYEQYF
d_gene: -; v_gene: TRBV7-2; abundance: -; j_gene: TRBJ1-1; CDR3nt: TGTGCCAGCAGCTTAGGGAACGGAGGGACTGAAGCTTTCTTT; CDR3aa: CASSLGNGGTEAFF
d_gene: -; v_gene: TRBV6-6; abundance: once; j_gene: TRBJ1-1; CDR3nt: TGTGCCAGCAGTTATGGGCAGAACACTGAAGCTTTCTTT; CDR3aa: CASSYGQNTEAFF
d_gene: TRBD1; v_gene: TRBV13; abundance: -; j_gene: TRBJ1-2; CDR3nt: TGTGCCAGCAGCCCATGGGGACAGGTAAACTATGGCTACACCTTC; CDR3aa: CASSPWGQVNYGYTF
d_gene: -; v_gene: TRBV19; abundance: few; j_gene: TRBJ1-1; CDR3nt: TGTGCCAGTAATGCAGGCTTCACGAACACTGAAGCTTTCTTT; CDR3aa: CASNAGFTNTEAFF
d_gene: -; v_gene: TRBV23-1; abundance: -; j_gene: TRBJ1-3; CDR3nt: TGCGCCAGCAGTTCGGGACGGACACTCTCTGGAAACACCATATATTTT; CDR3aa: CASSSGRTLSGNTIYF
d_gene: -; v_gene: TRBV6-1; abundance: -; j_gene: TRBJ2-4; CDR3nt: TGTGCCAGCAGTGAACCCTTAGCCAAAAACATTCAGTACTTC; CDR3aa: CASSEPLAKNIQYF
d_gene: -; v_gene: TRBV2; abundance: -; j_gene: TRBJ1-5; CDR3nt: TGTGCCAGCAGTAGAGTTGAGGCCCAGCATTTT; CDR3aa: CASSRVEAQHF
d_gene: -; v_gene: TRBV28; abundance: few; j_gene: TRBJ1-5; CDR3nt: TGTGCCAGCACCAGAGATTACAATCAGCCCCAGCATTTT; CDR3aa: CASTRDYNQPQHF
d_gene: TRBD1; v_gene: TRBV29-1; abundance: -; j_gene: TRBJ1-1; CDR3nt: TGCAGCGTTGGGCGACAGGGGGCGTCTGAAGCTTTCTTT; CDR3aa: CSVGRQGASEAFF
d_gene: -; v_gene: TRBV20-1; abundance: -; j_gene: TRBJ2-1; CDR3nt: TGCAGTGCTAGATGGGGGACTGAGCAGTTCTTC; CDR3aa: CSARWGTEQFF
d_gene: -; v_gene: TRBV27; abundance: -; j_gene: TRBJ2-5; CDR3nt: TGTGCCAGCGCATGGGGTGGGGGACTAGAGACCCAGTACTTC; CDR3aa: CASAWGGGLETQYF
d_gene: -; v_gene: TRBV6-5; abundance: -; j_gene: TRBJ2-1; CDR3nt: TGTGCCAGCAGTCACCCCCCGGGGCCGAAGTTCTTC; CDR3aa: CASSHPPGPKFF
d_gene: -; v_gene: TRBV2; abundance: -; j_gene: TRBJ1-4; CDR3nt: TGTGCCAGCAGTGTCGGCGGGGGCGACGAAAAACTGTTTTTT; CDR3aa: CASSVGGGDEKLFF
d_gene: -; v_gene: TRBV5-1; abundance: once; j_gene: TRBJ2-5; CDR3nt: TGCGCCAGCAGCTTGGGGCCAGTGGGGGAGACCCAGTACTTC; CDR3aa: CASSLGPVGETQYF
d_gene: -; v_gene: TRBV5-1; abundance: -; j_gene: TRBJ2-1; CDR3nt: TGCGCCAGCAGCTTGGTTAGTCAGCAAAACAATGAGCAGTTCTTC; CDR3aa: CASSLVSQQNNEQFF
d_gene: -; v_gene: TRBV9; abundance: -; j_gene: TRBJ2-5; CDR3nt: TGTGCCAGCAGCGCGTCTCCCGGGGACCAAGAGACCCAGTACTTC; CDR3aa: CASSASPGDQETQYF
d_gene: TRBD1; v_gene: TRBV28; abundance: -; j_gene: TRBJ1-5; CDR3nt: TGTGCCAGCAGTCGCTCCGGGACAGGTAATCAGCCCCAGCATTTT; CDR3aa: CASSRSGTGNQPQHF
d_gene: -; v_gene: TRBV4-1; abundance: -; j_gene: TRBJ2-1; CDR3nt: TGCGCCAGCAGCCAAGTATTTCTTCGAAATGAGCAGTTCTTC; CDR3aa: CASSQVFLRNEQFF
d_gene: -; v_gene: TRBV15; abundance: -; j_gene: TRBJ1-5; CDR3nt: TGTGCCACCTCGGAAGCCAGCAATCAGCCCCAGCATTTT; CDR3aa: CATSEASNQPQHF
d_gene: -; v_gene: TRBV10-3; abundance: once; j_gene: TRBJ2-5; CDR3nt: TGTGCCATCAGTGATCCCTCGGGGGTAGGTCAAGAGACCCAGTACTTC; CDR3aa: CAISDPSGVGQETQYF
d_gene: -; v_gene: TRBV7-2; abundance: -; j_gene: TRBJ1-3; CDR3nt: TGTGCCAGCAGCTTAGTGGGGTTCTCTGGAAACACCATATATTTT; CDR3aa: CASSLVGFSGNTIYF
d_gene: TRBD1; v_gene: TRBV25-1; abundance: once; j_gene: TRBJ1-1; CDR3nt: TGTGCCAGCATCCCAGGGGGTGCCCCTGAAGCTTTCTTT; CDR3aa: CASIPGGAPEAFF
d_gene: -; v_gene: TRBV29-1; abundance: -; j_gene: TRBJ1-2; CDR3nt: TGCAGCGTTGATGATAGGGGGAACTATGGCTACACCTTC; CDR3aa: CSVDDRGNYGYTF
d_gene: -; v_gene: TRBV2; abundance: -; j_gene: TRBJ1-2; CDR3nt: TGTGCCAGCAGTTTCAAAACAAGTTCGGATGGCTACACCTTC; CDR3aa: CASSFKTSSDGYTF
d_gene: -; v_gene: TRBV6-1; abundance: -; j_gene: TRBJ1-1; CDR3nt: TGTGCCAGCCGACTGACGCTGAACACTGAAGCTTTCTTT; CDR3aa: CASRLTLNTEAFF
d_gene: -; v_gene: TRBV28; abundance: -; j_gene: TRBJ2-4; CDR3nt: TGTGCCAGCAGTACAAGGCTGAGGGGAAACATTCAGTACTTC; CDR3aa: CASSTRLRGNIQYF
d_gene: TRBD1; v_gene: TRBV5-6; abundance: few; j_gene: TRBJ1-1; CDR3nt: TGTGCCAGCAGCTGGGGACAGGGATGGACTGAAGCTTTCTTT; CDR3aa: CASSWGQGWTEAFF
d_gene: -; v_gene: TRBV19; abundance: once; j_gene: TRBJ2-2; CDR3nt: TGTGCCAGTGTGGAACAGGGTAACACCGGGGAGCTGTTTTTT; CDR3aa: CASVEQGNTGELFF
d_gene: -; v_gene: TRBV30; abundance: many; j_gene: TRBJ2-7; CDR3nt: TGTGCCTGGTACACAGCCTACGAGCAGTACTTC; CDR3aa: CAWYTAYEQYF